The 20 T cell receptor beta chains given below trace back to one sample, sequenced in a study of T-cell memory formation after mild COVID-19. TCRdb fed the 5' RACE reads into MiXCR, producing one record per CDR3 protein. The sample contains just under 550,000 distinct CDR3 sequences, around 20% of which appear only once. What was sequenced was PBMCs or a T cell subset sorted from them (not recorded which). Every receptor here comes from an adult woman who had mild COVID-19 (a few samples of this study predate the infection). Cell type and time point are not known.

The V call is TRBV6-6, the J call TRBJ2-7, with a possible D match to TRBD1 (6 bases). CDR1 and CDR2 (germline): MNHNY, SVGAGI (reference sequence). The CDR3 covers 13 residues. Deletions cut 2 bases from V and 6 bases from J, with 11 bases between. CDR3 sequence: CASSYGAGVEQYF. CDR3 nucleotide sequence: TGTGCCAGCAGTTACGGGGCAGGGGTCGAGCAGTACTTC.

DNA for the CDR3: TGTGCCGGGGGACGTTACACCTACGAGCAGTACTTC. It is translated as CAGGRYTYEQYF. This chain joins TRBV7-9 and TRBJ2-7, with D perhaps assigned TRBD1 or TRBD2 (5 bases each). V lost 11 bases to trimming and J lost 2 bases, with 13 bases between them. The CDR3 is 12 amino acids. CDR1 SEHNR and CDR2 FQNEAQ come from the germline V gene (reference sequence).

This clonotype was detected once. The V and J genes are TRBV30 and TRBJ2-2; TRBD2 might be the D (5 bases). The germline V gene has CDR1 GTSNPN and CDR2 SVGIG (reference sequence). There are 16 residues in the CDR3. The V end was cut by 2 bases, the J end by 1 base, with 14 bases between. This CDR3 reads CAWSNYRGGNTGELFF. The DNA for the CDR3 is TGTGCCTGGAGTAACTATCGGGGTGGGAACACCGGGGAGCTGTTTTTT.

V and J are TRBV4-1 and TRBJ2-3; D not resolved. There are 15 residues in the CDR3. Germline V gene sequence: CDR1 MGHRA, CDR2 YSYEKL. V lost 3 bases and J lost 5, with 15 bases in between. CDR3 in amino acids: CASSQDTTLQDTQYF. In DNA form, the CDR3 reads TGCGCCAGCAGCCAGGATACAACTTTGCAAGATACGCAGTATTTT.

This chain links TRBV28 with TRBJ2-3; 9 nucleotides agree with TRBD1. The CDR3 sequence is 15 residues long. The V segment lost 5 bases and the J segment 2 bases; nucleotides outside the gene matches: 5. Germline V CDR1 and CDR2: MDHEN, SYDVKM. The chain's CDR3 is CASSPGTGFTDTQYF. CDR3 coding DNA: TGTGCCAGCAGTCCGGGGACAGGGTTCACAGATACGCAGTATTTT. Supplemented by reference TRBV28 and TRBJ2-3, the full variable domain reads DVKVTQSSRYLVKRTGEKVFLECVQDMDHENMFWYRQDPGLGLRLIYFSYDVKMKEKGDIPEGYSVSREKKERFSLILESASTNQTSMYLCASSPGTGFTDTQYFGPGTRLTVL.

In DNA, the CDR3 is TGTGCCAGCAGCAGAAACAGGGAATCCTACAATGAGCAGTTCTTC. Its protein product is CASSRNRESYNEQFF. The chain combines TRBV25-1 with TRBJ2-1; weak D call: TRBD1 (6 bases). The V and J ends lost 6 bases and 1 base respectively, with 13 bases between them. Germline CDR1 reads MGHDK; CDR2 reads SYGVNS. This CDR3 comprises 15 residues. Complete variable domain (other parts from reference TRBV25-1 and TRBJ2-1): EADIYQTPRYLVIGTGKKITLECSQTMGHDKMYWYQQDPGMELHLIHYSYGVNSTEKGDLSSESTVSRIRTEHFPLTLESARPSHTSQYLCASSRNRESYNEQFFGPGTRLTVL.

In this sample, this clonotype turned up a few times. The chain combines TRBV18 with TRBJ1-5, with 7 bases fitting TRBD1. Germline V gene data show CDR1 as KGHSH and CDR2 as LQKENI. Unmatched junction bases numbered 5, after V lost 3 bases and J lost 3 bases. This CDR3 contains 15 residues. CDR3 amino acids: CASSPSQGTNQPQHF. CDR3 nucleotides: TGTGCCAGCTCACCGTCACAGGGGACCAATCAGCCCCAGCATTTT. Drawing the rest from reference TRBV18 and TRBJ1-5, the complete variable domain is NAGVMQNPRHLVRRRGQEARLRCSPMKGHSHVYWYRQLPEEGLKFMVYLQKENIIDESGMPKERFSAEFPKEGPSILRIQQVVRGDSAAYFCASSPSQGTNQPQHFGDGTRLSIL.

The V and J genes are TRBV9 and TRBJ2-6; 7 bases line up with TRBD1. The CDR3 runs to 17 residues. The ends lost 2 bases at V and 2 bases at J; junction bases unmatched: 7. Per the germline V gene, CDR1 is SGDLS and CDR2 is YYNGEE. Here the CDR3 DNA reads TGTGCCAGCAGCGTTGACAGGGAACGACCTGGGGCCAACGTCCTGACTTTC. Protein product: CASSVDRERPGANVLTF.

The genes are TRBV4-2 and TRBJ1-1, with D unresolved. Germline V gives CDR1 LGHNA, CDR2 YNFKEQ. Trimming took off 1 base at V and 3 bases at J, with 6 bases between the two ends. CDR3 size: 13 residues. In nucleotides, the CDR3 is TGTGCCAGCAGCCAAGCCCGGGACACTGAAGCTTTCTTT. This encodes CASSQARDTEAFF.

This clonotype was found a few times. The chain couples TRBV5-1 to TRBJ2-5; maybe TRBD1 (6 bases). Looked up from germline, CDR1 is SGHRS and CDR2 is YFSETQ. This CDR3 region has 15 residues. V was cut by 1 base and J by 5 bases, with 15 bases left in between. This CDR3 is CASSLIPGEYETQYF. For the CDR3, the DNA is TGCGCCAGCAGCTTGATTCCAGGGGAGTATGAGACCCAGTACTTC.

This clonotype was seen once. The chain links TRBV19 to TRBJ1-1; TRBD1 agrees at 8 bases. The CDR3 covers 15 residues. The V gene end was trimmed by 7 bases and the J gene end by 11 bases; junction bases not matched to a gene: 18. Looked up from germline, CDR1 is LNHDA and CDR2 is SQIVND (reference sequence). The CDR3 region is CASKHLKRDRSDAFF. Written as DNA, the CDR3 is TGTGCCAGTAAGCATCTTAAGCGGGACAGGAGCGACGCTTTCTTT.

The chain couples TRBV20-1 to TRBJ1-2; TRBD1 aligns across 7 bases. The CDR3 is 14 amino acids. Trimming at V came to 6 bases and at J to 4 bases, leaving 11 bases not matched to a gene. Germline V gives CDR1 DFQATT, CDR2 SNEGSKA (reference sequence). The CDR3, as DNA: TGCAGTGCGGACCCCCGTGGGACAGCCTATGGCTACACCTTC. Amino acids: CSADPRGTAYGYTF.

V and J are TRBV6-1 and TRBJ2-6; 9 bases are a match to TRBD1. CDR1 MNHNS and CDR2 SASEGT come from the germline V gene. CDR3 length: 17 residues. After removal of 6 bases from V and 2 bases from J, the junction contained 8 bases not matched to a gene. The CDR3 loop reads CASRRRDRATGANVLTF. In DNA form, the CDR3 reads TGTGCCAGCAGAAGAAGGGACAGGGCTACTGGGGCCAACGTCCTGACTTTC.

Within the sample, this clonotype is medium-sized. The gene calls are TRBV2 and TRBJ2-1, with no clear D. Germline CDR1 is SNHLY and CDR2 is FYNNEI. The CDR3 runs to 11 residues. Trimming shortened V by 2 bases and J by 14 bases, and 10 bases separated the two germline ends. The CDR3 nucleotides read TGTGCCAGCAGTGAACATGCCCCGGAGTTCTTC. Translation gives CASSEHAPEFF.

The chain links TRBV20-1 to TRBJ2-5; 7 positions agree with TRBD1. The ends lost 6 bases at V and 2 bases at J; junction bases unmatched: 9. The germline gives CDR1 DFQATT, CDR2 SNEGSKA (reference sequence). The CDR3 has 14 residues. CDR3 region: CSAEEGGKQETQYF. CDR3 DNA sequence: TGCAGTGCGGAAGAAGGGGGCAAACAAGAGACCCAGTACTTC.

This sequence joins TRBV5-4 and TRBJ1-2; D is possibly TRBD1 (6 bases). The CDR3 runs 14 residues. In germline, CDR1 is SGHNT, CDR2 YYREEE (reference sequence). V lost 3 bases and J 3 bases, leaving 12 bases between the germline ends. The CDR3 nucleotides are TGTGCCAGCAGCTGGGACACCTTGGACTATGGCTACACCTTC. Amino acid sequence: CASSWDTLDYGYTF.

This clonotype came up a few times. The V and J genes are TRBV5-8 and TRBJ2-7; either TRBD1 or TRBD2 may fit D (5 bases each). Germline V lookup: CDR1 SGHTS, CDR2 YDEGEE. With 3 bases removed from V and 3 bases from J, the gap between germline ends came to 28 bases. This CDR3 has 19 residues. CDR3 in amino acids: CASSSRQGSPRAPIYEQYF. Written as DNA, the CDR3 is TGTGCCAGCAGCTCACGGCAGGGATCCCCGAGGGCCCCTATCTACGAGCAGTACTTC.

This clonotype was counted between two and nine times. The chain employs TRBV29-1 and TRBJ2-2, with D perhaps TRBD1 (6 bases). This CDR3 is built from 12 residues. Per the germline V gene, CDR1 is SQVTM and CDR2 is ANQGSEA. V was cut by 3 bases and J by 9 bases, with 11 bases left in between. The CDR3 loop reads CSVEGRGRELFF. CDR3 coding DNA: TGCAGCGTTGAGGGCAGGGGCAGGGAGCTGTTTTTT.

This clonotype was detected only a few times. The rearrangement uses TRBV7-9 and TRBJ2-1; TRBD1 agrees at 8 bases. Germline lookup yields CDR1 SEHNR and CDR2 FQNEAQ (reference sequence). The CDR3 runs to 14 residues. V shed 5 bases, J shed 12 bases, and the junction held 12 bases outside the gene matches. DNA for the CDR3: TGTGCCAGCAGCCCACGGGACAGGACGCCGGTGCAGTTCTTC. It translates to CASSPRDRTPVQFF.

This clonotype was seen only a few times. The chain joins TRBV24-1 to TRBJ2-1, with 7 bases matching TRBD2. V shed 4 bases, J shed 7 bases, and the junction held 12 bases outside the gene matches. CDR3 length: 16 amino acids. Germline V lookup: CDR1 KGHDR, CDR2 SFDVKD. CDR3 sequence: CATSDSTSVGGNEQFF. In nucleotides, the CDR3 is TGTGCCACCAGTGACTCAACTAGCGTGGGTGGAAATGAGCAGTTCTTC.